The clone carrying this TCR beta chain occurred many times. Its specificity is unknown. The entry originates in a study of Graves' ophthalmopathy and Graves' hyperthyroidism. Across the whole study: Before any treatment was given, at initial diagnosis, peripheral blood was collected. Broader study findings: Among thyroid clonotypes expanded above 0.001 frequency, most also appeared in blood.

Other autoimmune diseases, uncontrolled infections, pregnancy or lactation ruled patients out of participation. Diagnosis used clinical symptoms, serum thyroxine, TRAb, thyroid ultrasound and orbital computed tomography. This CDR3 contains 15 residues. CDR1 is MNHEY, CDR2 SVGAGI, per germline. The ends lost 6 bases at V and 4 bases at J; junction bases unmatched: 5. Amplified material comprised TCR beta CDR3 regions derived from RNA transcripts. Second-round multiplex PCR came after first-round RT-PCR with HTBI primers. A single record per CDR3 protein comes from TCRdb applying MiXCR to the multiplex PCR reads. This table has 150,000 to 200,000 distinct CDR3 sequences, 30% to 45% appearing once.

The sequenced sample was peripheral blood. This clonotype originated in a middle-aged woman with Graves' ophthalmopathy. The rearrangement uses TRBV6-5 and TRBJ1-5; TRBD1 agrees at 11 bases. CDR3 coding DNA: TGTGCCAGCAGGGGGACAGGGGGAAAAAATCAGCCCCAGCATTTT. The encoded protein is CASRGTGGKNQPQHF.